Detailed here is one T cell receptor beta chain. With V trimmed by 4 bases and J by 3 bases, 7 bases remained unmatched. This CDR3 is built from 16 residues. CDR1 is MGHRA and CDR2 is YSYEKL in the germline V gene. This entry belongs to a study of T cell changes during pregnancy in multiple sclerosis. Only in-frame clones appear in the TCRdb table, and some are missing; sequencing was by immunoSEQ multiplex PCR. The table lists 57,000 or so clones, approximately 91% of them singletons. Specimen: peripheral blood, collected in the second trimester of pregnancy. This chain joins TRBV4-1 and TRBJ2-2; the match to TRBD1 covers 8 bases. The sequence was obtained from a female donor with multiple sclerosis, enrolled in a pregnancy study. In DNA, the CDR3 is TGCGCCAGCAGCCGGACGCAGGGGGCGTACACCGGGGAGCTGTTTTTT. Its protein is CASSRTQGAYTGELFF.